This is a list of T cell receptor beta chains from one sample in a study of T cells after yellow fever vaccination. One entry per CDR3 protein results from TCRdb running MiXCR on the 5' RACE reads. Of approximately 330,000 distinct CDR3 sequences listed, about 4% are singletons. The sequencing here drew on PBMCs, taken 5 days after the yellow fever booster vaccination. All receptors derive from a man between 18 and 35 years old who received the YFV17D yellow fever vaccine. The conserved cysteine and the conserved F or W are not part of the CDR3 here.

ASSLHGGGPEQF	TRBJ2-1	TRBV7-2
ASRVTGTEAQY	TRBJ2-5	TRBV5-1
ASTSLTGGIRFSYEQY	TRBJ2-7	TRBV27
ASSIMAQANTEAF	TRBJ1-1	TRBV19
ASSFAPSGELF	TRBJ2-2	TRBV7-3
ASSPASGGFPEQY	TRBJ2-7	TRBV11-2
ASSPERLAALH	TRBJ1-6	TRBV18
AMGRGAQY	TRBJ2-3	TRBV10-3
ASSPRGTSSSTDTQY	TRBJ2-3	TRBV5-1
ASRATSGGVETQY	TRBJ2-5	TRBV5-4
ASSTGTDSWEY	TRBJ2-7	TRBV12-3/TRBV12-4
SASRLVGEETQY	TRBJ2-5	TRBV20-1
ASSVGNTIY	TRBJ1-3	TRBV5-1
ASSRAAQGENIQY	TRBJ2-4	TRBV7-2
ASSGSGAGTSSTQY	TRBJ2-5	TRBV7-2
ASSFGEAGYT	TRBJ1-2	TRBV12-3/TRBV12-4
ASRVSGVKADTQY	TRBJ2-3	TRBV7-2
ASSPMGQSSYNEQF	TRBJ2-1	TRBV18
ASSETGFWETQY	TRBJ2-5	TRBV5-1
ATSDRAGGVVQPQH	TRBJ1-5	TRBV15
ASSLADQETQY	TRBJ2-5	TRBV11-3
ASSPRTSGDRGDTQY	TRBJ2-3	TRBV18
ASSLGTGQNGYT	TRBJ1-2	TRBV4-1
ASSLRTGLTYEQY	TRBJ2-7	TRBV3-1
ASSLEGQLNTEAF	TRBJ1-1	TRBV7-2
SAGRGKETQY	TRBJ2-5	TRBV20-1
ASSPQGKQPQH	TRBJ1-5	TRBV2
ASSQDKASSGNTIY	TRBJ1-3	TRBV4-1
ASRSRGQGTDTQY	TRBJ2-3	TRBV11-1
ASSPSPGIQETQY	TRBJ2-5	TRBV28
ASSLATGNQPQH	TRBJ1-5	TRBV5-1
ASSSTEKDRVNQPQH	TRBJ1-5	TRBV7-9
SARRGQSYEQY	TRBJ2-7	TRBV20-1
ASSPSKGDTDTQY	TRBJ2-3	TRBV18
ASSTRFETGLDIQY	TRBJ2-4	TRBV19
ASGGRRFRDTQY	TRBJ2-3	TRBV6-5
ASSQPTGSSGNTIY	TRBJ1-3	TRBV3-1